This T cell receptor beta chain was profiled in a study of blood T cell repertoires in COVID-19. The germline CDR1 and CDR2 sequences are MNHNS and SASEGT. The CDR3 is made up of 15 amino acids. V dropped 3 bases and J dropped 6; count of bases not matched to a gene: 8. The method was immunoSEQ multiplex PCR; TCRdb's version includes in-frame clones alone and lacks a portion of them. The sample yields about 250,000 clones, 75% to 90% seen once. The sample was PBMCs or T cells enriched from blood (not recorded which). The chain employs TRBV6-1 and TRBJ1-5, with TRBD1 matching over 7 bases. The clonotype comes from a woman aged 18-30 years who had recovered from COVID-19. The CDR3 sequence: CASSESTGLIQPQHF. For the CDR3, the DNA is TGTGCCAGCAGTGAGTCGACAGGGTTAATTCAGCCCCAGCATTTT.